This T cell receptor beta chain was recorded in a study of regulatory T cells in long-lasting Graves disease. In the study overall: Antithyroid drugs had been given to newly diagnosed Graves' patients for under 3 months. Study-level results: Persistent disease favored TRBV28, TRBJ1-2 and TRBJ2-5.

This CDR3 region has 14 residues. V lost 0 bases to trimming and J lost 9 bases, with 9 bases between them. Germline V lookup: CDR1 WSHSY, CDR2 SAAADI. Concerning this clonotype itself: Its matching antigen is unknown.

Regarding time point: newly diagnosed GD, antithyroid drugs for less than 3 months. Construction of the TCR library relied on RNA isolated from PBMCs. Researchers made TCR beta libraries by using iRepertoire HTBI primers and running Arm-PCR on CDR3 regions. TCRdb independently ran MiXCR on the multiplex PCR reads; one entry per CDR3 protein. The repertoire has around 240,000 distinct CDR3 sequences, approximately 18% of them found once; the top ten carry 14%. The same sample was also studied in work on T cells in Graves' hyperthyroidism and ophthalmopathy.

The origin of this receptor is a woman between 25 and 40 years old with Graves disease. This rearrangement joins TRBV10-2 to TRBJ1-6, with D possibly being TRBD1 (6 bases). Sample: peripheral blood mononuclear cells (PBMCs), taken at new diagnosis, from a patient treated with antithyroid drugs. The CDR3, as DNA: TGCGCCAGCAGTGAGTCGGGGGGCGGTTCACCCCTCCACTTT. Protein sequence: CASSESGGGSPLHF.